Below are 14 T cell receptor beta chains sequenced from a single sample in a study of vaccination effects on CD4 cells after COVID-19 (dated by TCRdb to between 2021 and 2024). The ViraFEST assay stimulated PBMC with viral peptide pools and then used TCR sequencing to identify antigen-specific CD4+ T cell clonotypes by expansion. After less than eleven days of culture, CD4+ T cells were isolated with the EasySep CD4+ T cell isolation kit. None of the healthy vaccine recipients had a prior SARS-CoV-2 infection, which was confirmed by nucleocapsid antibody tests that came back negative both before and after vaccination. Which antigens these TCRs recognize remains unknown. Libraries were made using the immunoSEQ multiplex PCR assay. Drawn from immuneACCESS, this table holds only the in-frame rearrangements with V and J called that TCRdb kept. Clones are partly lost; checked studies trace under half to an unresolved V gene and leave the rest unexplained. The sample contains tens of thousands of clones, 75% to 85% of them found a single time. The biggest ten clones account for 30% of the sample.

The specimen comprised CD4+ T cells from PBMCs cultured with SARS-CoV-2 spike peptides, sampled before COVID-19 vaccination. In light of the paper, this sample's cell subset or site label describes: SARS-CoV-2 spike overlapping peptide pool stimulation. These receptors were obtained from a human donor who received a COVID-19 vaccine.

V and J are TRBV11-2 and TRBJ2-2, with 8 bases identical to TRBD2. Trimming at V came to 5 bases and at J to 1 base, leaving 3 bases not matched to a gene. The CDR3 runs to 15 residues. CDR1 is SGHAT, CDR2 FQNNGV, per germline. CDR3 amino acids: CASSPRGGNTGELFF. The CDR3 region has the DNA TGTGCCAGCAGCCCCCGGGGGGGGAACACCGGGGAGCTGTTTTTT.

CDR3 sequence reads: CASSLMGAGSYGYTF. For the CDR3, the DNA is TGTGCCAGCAGCCTTATGGGGGCGGGCAGCTATGGCTACACCTTC. This chain links TRBV28 with TRBJ1-2; D may be TRBD1 (6 bases). The CDR3 contains 15 residues. Germline CDR1 is MDHEN and CDR2 is SYDVKM. Deletions cut 6 bases from V and 4 bases from J, with 18 bases between.

The rearrangement links TRBV11-2 to TRBJ2-2; D is undetermined. Germline CDR1 and CDR2: SGHAT and FQNNGV. Trimming pared 5 bases from V and 2 bases from J, leaving 15 bases between. This CDR3 region has 16 residues. The CDR3 coding sequence is TGTGCCAGCAGCCCACGGCGTGACGGTAACACCGGGGAGCTGTTTTTT. It yields the protein CASSPRRDGNTGELFF.

The chain uses TRBV19 and TRBJ1-5; tentative D call: TRBD1 (5 bases). The CDR3 loop spans 13 amino acids. Trimming took off 3 bases at V and 4 bases at J, with 7 bases between the two ends. Per the germline V gene, CDR1 is LNHDA and CDR2 is SQIVND (reference sequence). CDR3 protein: CASSMTVNQPQHF. CDR3 nucleotide sequence: TGTGCCAGTAGTATGACAGTTAATCAGCCCCAGCATTTT.

The V call is TRBV19, the J call TRBJ2-6; D remains ambiguous. This CDR3 has 16 amino acids. Trimming left V 5 bases short and J 4 bases short, with 15 bases between. Germline-derived CDR1 and CDR2 are LNHDA and SQIVND (reference sequence). The CDR3 reads CASSPGVRMGANVLTF. The CDR3 DNA follows: TGTGCCAGTAGTCCCGGCGTGCGAATGGGGGCCAACGTCCTGACTTTC.

This clone was detected only once. The chain uses TRBV5-5 and TRBJ2-2; D is ambiguous. CDR1 is SGHKS and CDR2 is YYEKEE in the germline V gene (reference sequence). Deletions cut 2 bases from V and 1 base from J, with 6 bases between. This CDR3 is built from 14 residues. CDR3 residues: CASSFSLNTGELFF. The CDR3 DNA is TGTGCCAGCAGCTTCTCTCTGAACACCGGGGAGCTGTTTTTT.

Details on this clone: At one end, the junction sequence differs from germline, possibly due to a read error. The CDR3 sequence is CASNPPLPEAFF. The CDR3 DNA reads as TGTGCTAGCAACCCACCACTCCCTGAAGCTTTCTTT. V usage is TRBV7-7 and J usage is TRBJ1-1; D ambiguous. This CDR3 spans 12 amino acids. Germline V gene data show CDR1 as SSHAT and CDR2 as FNYEAQ (reference sequence).

J is TRBJ2-3 and V is TRBV30; D is uncertain. From germline, CDR1 is GTSNPN and CDR2 SVGIG (reference sequence). The CDR3 extends over 14 amino acids. V was clipped by 4 bases and J by 0 bases, with 11 bases between them. CDR3 nucleotides: TGTGCCTGGACCCCGGGCGTTAGCACAGATACGCAGTATTTT. Translated: CAWTPGVSTDTQYF.

V and J are TRBV13 and TRBJ2-2; 8 bases align to TRBD2. The CDR3 has 15 residues. The germline gives CDR1 PRHDT, CDR2 FYEKMQ (reference sequence). The V and J ends lost 5 bases and 4 bases, in that order; junction bases with no gene match: 6. The CDR3 is CASSPGGAGTGELFF. The CDR3, as DNA: TGTGCCAGCAGCCCCGGGGGGGCGGGCACCGGGGAGCTGTTTTTT.

The V gene is TRBV5-6, the J gene TRBJ2-7, with D perhaps TRBD2 (6 bases). V lost 7 bases and J lost 2, with 16 bases in between. Germline V gene sequence: CDR1 SGHDT, CDR2 YYEEEE. CDR3 length: 14 residues. The chain's CDR3 is CASRSLGGTYEQYF. CDR3 DNA: TGTGCCAGCCGCTCTTTAGGAGGGACCTACGAGCAGTACTTC.

This chain connects TRBV19 to TRBJ1-4; D unresolved. The V end was cut by 5 bases, the J end by 3 bases, with 13 bases between. The CDR3 is made up of 15 amino acids. Germline CDR1 and CDR2: LNHDA and SQIVND (reference sequence). The CDR3 DNA follows: TGTGCCAGTAGTTATACGGGGTTTTCTAATGAAAAACTGTTTTTT. Protein product: CASSYTGFSNEKLFF.

This chain connects TRBV3-1 (or the pseudogene TRBV3-2) to TRBJ2-3; D ambiguous. Trimming cost V 0 bases and J 0 bases, with 13 bases left between them. Germline CDR1 and CDR2: LGHDT and YNNKEL (reference sequence). This CDR3 has 17 amino acids. The CDR3 sequence: CASSQDPNAVSTDTQYF. The CDR3 coding sequence is TGTGCCAGCAGCCAAGATCCCAATGCGGTTAGCACAGATACGCAGTATTTT.

This clone was recorded a few times. The chain couples TRBV6-2 or TRBV6-3 to TRBJ2-7, with 10 bases fitting TRBD2. The germline gives CDR1 MNHEY, CDR2 SVGEGT. CDR3 length: 17 amino acids. V shed 0 bases, J shed 3 bases, and the junction held 8 bases outside the gene matches. The CDR3 here is CASSYSMLAGDVYEQYF. DNA of the CDR3: TGTGCCAGCAGTTACTCGATGCTAGCGGGGGACGTCTACGAGCAGTACTTC.

The CDR3 bases are TGTGCCTCGGAGATAACCTCCAAACAGACCCAGTACTTC. Protein sequence: CASEITSKQTQYF. The chain recombines TRBV11-2 with TRBJ2-5; no firm D call. Germline CDR1 and CDR2: SGHAT and FQNNGV. V lost 11 bases, J lost 6 bases, and 19 bases lay in between. The CDR3 covers 13 residues.